The 7 T cell receptor beta chains reported below all come from one sample, sequenced in a study of post-analysis software for immune sequencing data. Overall study findings and caveats: Relative to controls, patients had about five TRBV segments at higher frequency, with TRBV5-6, TRBV5-1 and TRBV20-1 among these.

These receptors are not linked to any known antigen. Unique molecular identifiers had been added to the TCR beta cDNA libraries. TCRdb passed the PCR reads through MiXCR, listing each CDR3 protein once. The sample has 700,000 to 800,000 distinct CDR3 sequences, approximately 30% seen once; the top ten hold around 0.56%. The sequencing input was blood. All receptors come from a girl between 5 and 17 years old with multiple sclerosis.

The table lists this clonotype with many counts. The chain is built from TRBV20-1 and TRBJ2-1; 13 positions match TRBD2. The J segment lost 13 bases and the V segment lost 3 bases, leaving 9 bases of the junction unmatched. The CDR3 spans 14 residues. The germline V gene encodes CDR1 DFQATT and CDR2 SNEGSKA (reference sequence). The CDR3 spells CSASSGLAGVGQFF. Here the CDR3 DNA reads TGCAGTGCTAGCTCTGGACTAGCGGGAGTAGGTCAGTTCTTC.

On this clonotype itself: Sequence at one end of the junction differs from germline and may be a read error. This chain links TRBV5-1 with TRBJ1-3; D gene ambiguous. The CDR3 is 16 residues long. CDR1 is SGHRS, CDR2 YFSETQ, per germline. The CDR3 nucleotides read TGCGTCAGCAGCTTGGCCGGACCGGTCTCTGGAAACACCATATATTTT. It translates to CVSSLAGPVSGNTIYF.

In this sample, this clonotype turned up a few times. CDR3 protein: CSAPEPGSMETQYF. The CDR3 coding sequence is TGCAGTGCCCCCGAGCCGGGGTCGATGGAGACCCAGTACTTC. The V and J genes are TRBV20-1 and TRBJ2-5; the D gene is possibly TRBD2 (5 bases). V was pared by 6 bases and J by 5 bases, with 19 bases between. This CDR3 contains 14 residues. Germline loops: CDR1 DFQATT, CDR2 SNEGSKA (reference sequence).

The chain joins TRBV6-2 or TRBV6-3 to TRBJ2-1; D is uncertain. V lost 6 bases and J lost 8, with 11 bases in between. There are 12 residues in the CDR3. Germline values: CDR1 MNHEY, CDR2 SVGEGT. CDR3 loop: CASREPYDEQFF. The CDR3, as DNA: TGTGCCAGCAGGGAGCCTTACGATGAGCAGTTCTTC.

This clonotype was detected only a few times. The chain links TRBV7-2 to TRBJ2-5; D gene unclear. CDR3 length: 19 amino acids. V lost 1 base and J lost 5, with 26 bases in between. Looked up from germline, CDR1 is SGHTA and CDR2 is FQGNSA. CDR3 DNA: TGTGCCAGCAGCTTAGATTATTTTCCAAGTCAAGTGAACCGGGAGACCCAGTACTTC. This codes for CASSLDYFPSQVNRETQYF.

This clonotype was detected many times. V gene TRBV10-3 combines with J gene TRBJ2-1, with 7 bases lining up with TRBD2. In germline, CDR1 is ENHRY, CDR2 SYGVKD. Losses at the gene ends were 2 bases for V and 7 bases for J; bases not matched to a gene: 5. This CDR3 has 14 residues. The CDR3 loop is CAISELASGNEQFF. CDR3 coding DNA: TGTGCCATCAGTGAGCTGGCTAGCGGTAATGAGCAGTTCTTC.

This clonotype was detected a few times. The CDR3 region is CASSQGGVYDTQYF. CDR3 DNA: TGCGCCAGCAGCCAAGGGGGTGTCTACGATACGCAGTATTTT. The chain uses TRBV4-3 and TRBJ2-3; no reliable D call. The germline V gene encodes CDR1 LGHNA and CDR2 YSLEER. The length of the CDR3 is 14 residues. V was cut by 1 base and J by 6 bases, with 11 bases left in between.